Presented here are 8 T cell receptor beta chains from one specimen sequenced in a study. TCRdb fed the 5' RACE reads into MiXCR, producing one record per CDR3 protein. The repertoire consists of about 64,000 distinct CDR3 sequences, with less than 25% occurring once and the leading ten covering over 2.5%. The sequenced sample was memory CD4+ T cells sorted from a lymph node. As to subset: memory CD4+ T cells, CD4+CD45RO+CD25-. Receptors originate from a female donor with breast cancer.

V and J are TRBV24-1 and TRBJ2-1; 9 positions match TRBD2. Germline trimming cut 9 bases from V and 8 bases from J; bases unmatched to any gene: 10. This CDR3 contains 14 residues. Germline V gene sequence: CDR1 KGHDR, CDR2 SFDVKD. The CDR3 sequence is CATYAGGPDHEQFF. The CDR3 DNA sequence: TGTGCCACCTATGCGGGAGGGCCAGATCATGAGCAGTTCTTC.

Many counts were recorded for this clonotype. This chain joins TRBV6-2 or TRBV6-3 and TRBJ1-6; no clear D. Germline V gives CDR1 MNHEY, CDR2 SVGEGT. The CDR3 has 15 amino acids. V lost 5 bases and J lost 8, with 16 bases in between. The CDR3 region is CASSLITSTDSPLHF. CDR3 bases: TGTGCCAGCAGTCTTATTACGTCGACGGATTCACCCCTCCACTTT.

This chain joins TRBV7-9 and TRBJ2-3; D gene ambiguous. Germline CDR1 is SEHNR and CDR2 is FQNEAQ (reference sequence). V lost 5 bases and J 5 bases, leaving 8 bases between the germline ends. The CDR3 extends over 12 amino acids. CDR3 residues: CASSPTGDTQYF. For the CDR3, the DNA is TGTGCCAGCAGCCCGACTGGAGATACGCAGTATTTT.

This clonotype was seen at least ten times. Relative to the germline gene, one junction end is altered; a read error may explain this. V usage is TRBV5-1 and J usage is TRBJ2-3; no firm D call. CDR3 size: 12 residues. Germline loops: CDR1 SGHRS, CDR2 YFSETQ. The CDR3: CASSLGADTQYF. The CDR3 nucleotides are TGTGCCAGCAGCTTGGGCGCAGATACGCAGTATTTT.

This clonotype occurred a few times. This sequence joins TRBV7-2 and TRBJ1-2; no clear D. The CDR3 is 12 residues long. Germline V gene lookup returns CDR1 SGHTA and CDR2 FQGNSA. The V end lost 5 bases, the J end lost 8 bases, and 12 bases lay between the germline ends. The CDR3 region is CASSRTVGGYTF. The CDR3 DNA is TGTGCCAGCAGCCGGACGGTAGGCGGCTACACCTTC.

The table lists this clonotype with many counts. The CDR3 loop is CASSPRDRASGYGYTF. The CDR3 nucleotides are TGTGCCAGCAGCCCCCGCGACAGAGCGTCGGGGTATGGCTACACCTTC. V is TRBV11-3 and J is TRBJ1-2, with a possible D match to TRBD1 (5 bases). The CDR3 is 16 amino acids. Germline-derived CDR1 and CDR2 are SGHNT and YENEEA. The V end was cut by 5 bases, the J end by 5 bases, with 21 bases between. Full variable domain (rest looked up from reference TRBV11-3 and TRBJ1-2): EAGVVQSPRYKIIEKKQPVAFWCNPISGHNTLYWYLQNLGQGPELLIRYENEEAVDDSQLPKDRFSAERLKGVDSTLKIQPAELGDSAVYLCASSPRDRASGYGYTFGSGTRLTVV.

The chain carries TRBV7-2 and TRBJ2-3; D gene uncertain. The end of the DNA aligns better with TRBJ1-5, so the J call may be wrong. This CDR3 region has 16 residues. Germline CDR1 and CDR2: SGHTA and FQGNSA. CDR3 coding DNA: TGTGCCAGCAGCTTAGATTCTAGCGGGAGTACAGATACGCAGCATTTT. This translates into CASSLDSSGSTDTQHF.

This clonotype was seen repeatedly, ten times or more. The chain employs TRBV6-1 and TRBJ2-7; D is perhaps TRBD1 (5 bases). This CDR3 has 14 amino acids. With 3 bases removed from V and 3 bases from J, the gap between germline ends came to 12 bases. Germline-derived CDR1 and CDR2 are MNHNS and SASEGT. The CDR3 region is CASSDPGHRYEQYF. For the CDR3, the DNA is TGTGCCAGCAGTGATCCAGGGCACCGCTACGAGCAGTACTTC.